This entry lists 5 T cell receptor beta chains sequenced from one sample in a study of blood T cell repertoires in COVID-19. Clones were read by immunoSEQ multiplex PCR, and TCRdb kept only the in-frame ones, dropping some. This sample has some 170,000 clones, with over 80% found just once. The sample was peripheral blood. Receptor source: a woman aged 55 to 70 who had recovered from COVID-19.

The chain joins TRBV5-4 to TRBJ2-3; 8 bases line up with TRBD1. Germline values: CDR1 SGHNT, CDR2 YYREEE (reference sequence). The CDR3 contains 13 residues. V was pared by 4 bases and J by 8 bases, with 6 bases of the junction left unmatched. The CDR3 here is CASSQDRVGTQYF. DNA of the CDR3: TGTGCCAGCAGCCAGGACAGGGTGGGTACGCAGTATTTT.

This chain joins TRBV6-5 and TRBJ1-2; 7 bases match TRBD1. The trim removed 0 bases at V and 7 bases at J, leaving 8 bases unmatched. CDR1 is MNHEY, CDR2 SVGAGI, per germline. This CDR3 spans 15 amino acids. This CDR3 is CASSYSKGALGGYTF. The CDR3 coding sequence is TGTGCCAGCAGTTACTCGAAGGGGGCGCTTGGTGGCTACACCTTC.

V and J are TRBV24-1 and TRBJ1-5; a possible D gene is TRBD1 (5 bases). The germline CDR1 and CDR2 sequences are KGHDR and SFDVKD. V was pared by 4 bases and J by 4 bases, with 10 bases between. This CDR3 has 14 amino acids. CDR3 coding DNA: TGTGCCACCAGTGACCCGACAGAAAATCAGCCCCAGCATTTT. Protein sequence: CATSDPTENQPQHF.

The chain employs TRBV28 and TRBJ2-7, with D perhaps matching TRBD2 (6 bases). Germline V lookup: CDR1 MDHEN, CDR2 SYDVKM. V was trimmed by 5 bases and J by 3 bases, leaving 17 bases between them. The CDR3 has 15 amino acids. CDR3 sequence: CASSLSRYGGYEQYF. The CDR3 DNA is TGTGCCAGCAGTCTCTCTCGGTACGGGGGCTACGAGCAGTACTTC.

The CDR3 reads CASSPATAKVYEQYF. The CDR3 nucleotides read TGTGCCAGCTCACCTGCGACAGCTAAAGTCTACGAGCAGTACTTC. The genes are TRBV18 and TRBJ2-7; TRBD1 might be the D (5 bases). Trimming removed 3 bases from V and 3 bases from J, with 15 bases in between. Germline CDR1 is KGHSH and CDR2 is LQKENI. The CDR3 sequence is 15 residues long.